This T cell receptor beta chain appears in the sequencing data of a study of T cells in Graves' hyperthyroidism and ophthalmopathy. Whole-study results and caveats: The model made its ophthalmopathy prediction, and onset followed a median around six months later.

TCR beta CDR3 region amplification was performed from RNA transcripts. When the TCR CDR3 underwent first-round RT-PCR, the HTBI primer set was used. MiXCR was run by TCRdb on the multiplex PCR reads, yielding one entry per CDR3 protein. Of approximately 400,000 distinct CDR3 sequences in the sample, 20% to 30% were seen once. V lost 3 bases and J lost 7, with 15 bases in between. The germline V gene encodes CDR1 SEHNR and CDR2 FQNEAQ (reference sequence). The CDR3 length is 15 residues. Isolation of PBMCs was performed on 8.5 to 10 ml fresh peripheral blood. This clonotype showed up just a few times. Its antigen remains unknown.

V usage is TRBV7-9 and J usage is TRBJ1-4; possibly TRBD1 for D (6 bases). The clonotype originates from a man aged 50-60 years with Graves' hyperthyroidism. The specimen was blood. In DNA, the CDR3 is TGTGCCAGCAGCTTGGGCGGGGGCCTCGGTGAAAAACTGTTTTTT. Translation: CASSLGGGLGEKLFF.